One and the same sample provided the 6 T cell receptor beta chains below, sequenced in a study of cytomegalovirus exposure and HLA in healthy donors. PCR was performed using 60 Vbeta and 13 Jbeta primers. Clones were sequenced by immunoSEQ multiplex PCR, and TCRdb holds only the in-frame ones, with some missing. The top ten hold approximately 30% of the sample, which has around 120,000 clones, roughly 80% seen once. Sequences were obtained from PBMCs. The receptors were sampled from a man aged 55 to 70 in good health and CMV-seropositive.

V and J are TRBV21-1 and TRBJ2-1; the table calls TRBD1, which could not be checked here. TRBV21-1 constitutes a pseudogene. This CDR3 region has 17 residues. The CDR3 sequence is CASSSPGTSSKYNEQFF. Written as DNA, the CDR3 is TGTGCCAGCAGCAGTCCCGGGACATCCTCCAAATACAATGAGCAGTTCTTC.

This clone has only a few counts. The rearrangement links TRBV6-5 to TRBJ2-7; TRBD1 matches at 10 bases. CDR1 is MNHEY, CDR2 SVGAGI, per germline. The CDR3 has 15 amino acids. V lost 5 bases to trimming and J lost 2 bases; unmatched junction nucleotides: 6. CDR3 in amino acids: CASSPWDRGTYEQYF. The CDR3 DNA reads as TGTGCCAGCAGTCCCTGGGACAGGGGCACCTACGAGCAGTACTTC.

The chain couples TRBV18 to TRBJ1-1, with 7 bases aligning to TRBD1. Germline V gives CDR1 KGHSH, CDR2 LQKENI. The CDR3 is 13 residues long. The ends lost 6 bases at V and 11 bases at J; junction bases unmatched: 12. The CDR3 nucleotides read TGTGCCAGCTCGGGGGACAGTCGGAGTGATGCTTTCTTT. Protein sequence: CASSGDSRSDAFF.

The chain uses TRBV11-2 and TRBJ1-4; 10 bases align to TRBD1. The CDR3 sequence is 15 residues long. CDR1 is SGHAT and CDR2 is FQNNGV in the germline V gene. V shed 5 bases, J shed 6 bases, and the junction held 6 bases outside the gene matches. The CDR3 reads CASSKGDRGYEKLFF. CDR3 in DNA: TGTGCCAGCAGCAAAGGGGACAGGGGATATGAAAAACTGTTTTTT.

The chain employs TRBV4-1 and TRBJ2-5; D is unresolved. The CDR3 totals 13 residues. With 1 base removed from V and 5 bases from J, the gap between germline ends came to 8 bases. CDR1 is MGHRA, CDR2 YSYEKL, per germline. The CDR3, as DNA: TGCGCCAGCAGCCAAGGACATGGGGAGACCCAGTACTTC. Amino acids: CASSQGHGETQYF.

This chain connects TRBV28 to TRBJ1-1, with unresolved D. The CDR3 length is 13 residues. V shed 6 bases and J shed 4 bases, with 12 bases lying between them. Germline lookup yields CDR1 MDHEN and CDR2 SYDVKM. CDR3: CASSLRAGTEAFF. The CDR3, as DNA: TGTGCCAGCAGCCTACGGGCGGGCACTGAAGCTTTCTTT. The full variable domain, its missing parts supplied by reference TRBV28 and TRBJ1-1, is DVKVTQSSRYLVKRTGEKVFLECVQDMDHENMFWYRQDPGLGLRLIYFSYDVKMKEKGDIPEGYSVSREKKERFSLILESASTNQTSMYLCASSLRAGTEAFFGQGTRLTVV.